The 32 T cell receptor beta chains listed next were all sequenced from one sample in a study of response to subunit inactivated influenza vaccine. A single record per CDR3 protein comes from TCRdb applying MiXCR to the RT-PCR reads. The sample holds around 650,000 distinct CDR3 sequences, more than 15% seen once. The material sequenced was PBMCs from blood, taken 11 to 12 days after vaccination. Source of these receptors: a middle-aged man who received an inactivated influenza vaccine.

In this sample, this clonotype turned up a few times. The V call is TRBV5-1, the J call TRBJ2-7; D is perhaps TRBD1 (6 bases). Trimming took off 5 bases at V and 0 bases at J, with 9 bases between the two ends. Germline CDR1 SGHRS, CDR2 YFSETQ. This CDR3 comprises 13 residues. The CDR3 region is CASRNRASYEQYF. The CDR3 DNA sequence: TGCGCCAGCAGGAACAGGGCCTCCTACGAGCAGTACTTC. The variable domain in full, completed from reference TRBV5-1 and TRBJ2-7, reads KAGVTQTPRYLIKTRGQQVTLSCSPISGHRSVSWYQQTPGQGLQFLFEYFSETQRNKGNFPGRFSGRQFSNSRSEMNVSTLELGDSALYLCASRNRASYEQYFGPGTRLTVT.

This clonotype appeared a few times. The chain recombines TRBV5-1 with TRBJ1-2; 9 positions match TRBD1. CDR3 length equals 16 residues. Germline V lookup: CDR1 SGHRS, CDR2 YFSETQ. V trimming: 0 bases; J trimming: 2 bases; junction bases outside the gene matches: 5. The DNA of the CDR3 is TGCGCCAGCAGCTTGGCCGGGACAGGGCTAAACTATGGCTACACCTTC. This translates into CASSLAGTGLNYGYTF.

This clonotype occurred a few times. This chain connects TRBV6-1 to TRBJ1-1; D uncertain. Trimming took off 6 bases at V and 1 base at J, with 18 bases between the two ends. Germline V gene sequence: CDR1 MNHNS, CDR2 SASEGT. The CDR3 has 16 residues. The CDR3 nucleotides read TGTGCCAGCAGGGAGACTGAGCTCCCCGGGAACACTGAAGCTTTCTTT. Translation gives CASRETELPGNTEAFF.

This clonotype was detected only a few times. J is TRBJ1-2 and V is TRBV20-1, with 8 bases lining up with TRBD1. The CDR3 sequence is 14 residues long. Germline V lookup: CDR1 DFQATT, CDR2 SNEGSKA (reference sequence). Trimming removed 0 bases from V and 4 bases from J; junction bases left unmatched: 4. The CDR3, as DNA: TGCAGTGCTAGAGATAACAGGGGGGGCTATGGCTACACCTTC. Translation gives CSARDNRGGYGYTF.

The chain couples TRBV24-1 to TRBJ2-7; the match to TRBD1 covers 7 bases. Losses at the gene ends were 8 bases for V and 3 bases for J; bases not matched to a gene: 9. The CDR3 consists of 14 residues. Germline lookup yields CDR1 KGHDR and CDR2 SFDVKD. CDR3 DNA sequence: TGTGCCACCACCCGGGACAGTTTCTTCTACGAGCAGTACTTC. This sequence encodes CATTRDSFFYEQYF.

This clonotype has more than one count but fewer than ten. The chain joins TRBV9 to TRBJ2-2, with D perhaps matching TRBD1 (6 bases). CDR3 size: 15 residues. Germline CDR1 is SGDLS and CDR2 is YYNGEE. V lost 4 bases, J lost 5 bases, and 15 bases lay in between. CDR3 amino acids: CASSKSGTQTGELFF. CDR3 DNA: TGTGCCAGCAGCAAATCCGGGACACAGACCGGGGAGCTGTTTTTT.

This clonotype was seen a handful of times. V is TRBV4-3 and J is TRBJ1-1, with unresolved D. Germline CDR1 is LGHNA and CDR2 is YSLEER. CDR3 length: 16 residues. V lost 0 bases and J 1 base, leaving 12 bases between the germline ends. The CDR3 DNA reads TGCGCCAGCAGCCAAGAATCAGTTCAGCCGAACACTGAAGCTTTCTTT. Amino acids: CASSQESVQPNTEAFF.

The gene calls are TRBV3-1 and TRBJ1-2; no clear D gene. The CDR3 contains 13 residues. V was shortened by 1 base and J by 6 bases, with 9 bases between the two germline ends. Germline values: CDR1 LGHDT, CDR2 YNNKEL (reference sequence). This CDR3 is CASSQVTGNGYTF. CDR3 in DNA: TGTGCCAGCAGCCAAGTCACTGGGAATGGCTACACCTTC. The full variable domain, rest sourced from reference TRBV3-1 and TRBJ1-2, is DTAVSQTPKYLVTQMGNDKSIKCEQNLGHDTMYWYKQDSKKFLKIMFSYNNKELIINETVPNRFSPKSPDKAHLNLHINSLELGDSAVYFCASSQVTGNGYTFGSGTRLTVV.

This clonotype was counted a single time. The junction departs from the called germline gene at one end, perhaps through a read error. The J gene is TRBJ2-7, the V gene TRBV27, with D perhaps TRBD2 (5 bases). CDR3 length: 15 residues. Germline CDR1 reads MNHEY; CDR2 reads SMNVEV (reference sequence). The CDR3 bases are TGTGCCAGCAGCTCCCGGATAGGGAGCTCCCACGAGCAGTACTTC. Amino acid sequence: CASSSRIGSSHEQYF.

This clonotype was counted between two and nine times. CDR3 nucleotides: TGTGCCAGCAGACGAACAGGGGTGGGCGAGCAGTACTTC. This gives the protein CASRRTGVGEQYF. The J gene is TRBJ2-7, the V gene TRBV12-3 or TRBV12-4, with TRBD1 identical over 7 bases. J was trimmed by 6 bases and V by 6 bases; bases with no gene match: 8. The CDR3 length is 13 residues.

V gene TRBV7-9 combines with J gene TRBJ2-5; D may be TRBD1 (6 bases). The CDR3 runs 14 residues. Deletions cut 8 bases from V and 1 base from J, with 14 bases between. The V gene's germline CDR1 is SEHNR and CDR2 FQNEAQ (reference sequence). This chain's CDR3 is CASAGQGLQETQYF. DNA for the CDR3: TGTGCCAGCGCCGGCCAGGGGCTCCAAGAGACCCAGTACTTC.

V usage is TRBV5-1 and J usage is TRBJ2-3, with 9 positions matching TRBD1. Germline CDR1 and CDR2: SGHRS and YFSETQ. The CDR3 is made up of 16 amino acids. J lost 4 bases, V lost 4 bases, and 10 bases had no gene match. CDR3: CASSGTGTGIADTQYF. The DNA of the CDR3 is TGCGCCAGCAGCGGAACCGGGACAGGGATTGCAGATACGCAGTATTTT.

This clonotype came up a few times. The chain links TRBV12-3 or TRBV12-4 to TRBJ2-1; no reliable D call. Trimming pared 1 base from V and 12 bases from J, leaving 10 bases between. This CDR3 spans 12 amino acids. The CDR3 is CASSLGIPGQFF. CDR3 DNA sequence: TGTGCCAGCAGTTTAGGGATTCCAGGGCAGTTCTTC.

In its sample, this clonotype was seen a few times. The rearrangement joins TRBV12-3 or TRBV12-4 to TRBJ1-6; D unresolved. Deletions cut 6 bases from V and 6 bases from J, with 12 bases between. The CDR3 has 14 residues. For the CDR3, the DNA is TGTGCCAGCAGCCCCGGGCCGATTAATTCACCCCTCCACTTT. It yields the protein CASSPGPINSPLHF.

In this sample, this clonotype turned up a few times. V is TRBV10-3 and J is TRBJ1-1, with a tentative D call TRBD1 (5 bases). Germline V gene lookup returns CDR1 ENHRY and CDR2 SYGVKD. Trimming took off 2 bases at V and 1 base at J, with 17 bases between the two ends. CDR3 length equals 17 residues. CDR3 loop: CAISERGNLARNTEAFF. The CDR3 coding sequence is TGTGCCATCAGTGAGAGGGGCAACCTCGCGCGGAACACTGAAGCTTTCTTT.

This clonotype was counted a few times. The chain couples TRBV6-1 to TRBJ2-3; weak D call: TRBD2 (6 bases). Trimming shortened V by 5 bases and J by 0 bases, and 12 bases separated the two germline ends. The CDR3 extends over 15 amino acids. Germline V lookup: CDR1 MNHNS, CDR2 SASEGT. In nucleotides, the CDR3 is TGTGCCAGCAGTCCTCGGGAGACTAGCACAGATACGCAGTATTTT. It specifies CASSPRETSTDTQYF.

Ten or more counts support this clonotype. The CDR3 protein is CSVERQGETQYF. In nucleotides, the CDR3 is TGCAGCGTTGAGCGACAGGGAGAGACCCAGTACTTC. The chain couples TRBV29-1 to TRBJ2-5, with 7 positions matching TRBD1. V lost 3 bases, J lost 4 bases, and 2 bases stayed unmatched. Germline V lookup: CDR1 SQVTM, CDR2 ANQGSEA. The CDR3 has 12 amino acids.

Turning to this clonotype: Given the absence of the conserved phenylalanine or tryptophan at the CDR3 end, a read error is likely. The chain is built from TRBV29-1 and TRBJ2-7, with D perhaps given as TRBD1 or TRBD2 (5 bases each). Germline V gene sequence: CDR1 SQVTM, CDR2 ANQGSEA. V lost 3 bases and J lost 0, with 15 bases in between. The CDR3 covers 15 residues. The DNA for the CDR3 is TGCAGCGTTGACACGGGGACGGGGAGCTCCTACGAGCAGTACATC. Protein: CSVDTGTGSSYEQYI.

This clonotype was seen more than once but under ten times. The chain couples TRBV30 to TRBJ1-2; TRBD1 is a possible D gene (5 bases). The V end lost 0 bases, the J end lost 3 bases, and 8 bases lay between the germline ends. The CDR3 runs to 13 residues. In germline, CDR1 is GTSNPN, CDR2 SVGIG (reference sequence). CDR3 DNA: TGTGCCTGGAGTGTAGCAGGGTACTATGGCTACACCTTC. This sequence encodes CAWSVAGYYGYTF.

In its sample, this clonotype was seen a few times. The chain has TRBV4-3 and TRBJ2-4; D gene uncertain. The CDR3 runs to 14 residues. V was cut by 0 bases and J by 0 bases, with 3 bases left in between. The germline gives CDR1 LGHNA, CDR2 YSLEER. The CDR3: CASSQELAKNIQYF. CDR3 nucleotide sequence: TGCGCCAGCAGCCAAGAACTAGCCAAAAACATTCAGTACTTC.

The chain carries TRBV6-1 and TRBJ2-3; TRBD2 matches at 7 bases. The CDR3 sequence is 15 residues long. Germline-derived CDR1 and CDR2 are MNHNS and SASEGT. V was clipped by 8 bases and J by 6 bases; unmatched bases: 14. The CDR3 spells CASSSTSGRADTQYF. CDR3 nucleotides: TGTGCCAGCTCTTCTACGTCGGGGAGGGCGGATACGCAGTATTTT.

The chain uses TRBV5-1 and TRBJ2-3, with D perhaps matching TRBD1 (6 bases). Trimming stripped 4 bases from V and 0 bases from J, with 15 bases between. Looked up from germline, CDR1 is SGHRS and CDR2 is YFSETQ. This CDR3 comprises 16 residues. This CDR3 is CASSRETGASTDTQYF. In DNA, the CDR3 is TGCGCCAGCAGCAGAGAGACAGGAGCAAGCACAGATACGCAGTATTTT.

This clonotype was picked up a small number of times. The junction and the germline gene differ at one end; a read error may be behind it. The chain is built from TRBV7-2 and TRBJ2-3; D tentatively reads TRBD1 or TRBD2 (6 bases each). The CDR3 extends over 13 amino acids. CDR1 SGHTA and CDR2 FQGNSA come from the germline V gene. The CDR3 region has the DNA TGTGCCAGCGGCTTTAAGGGGGGTTCTACGCAGTATTTT. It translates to CASGFKGGSTQYF.

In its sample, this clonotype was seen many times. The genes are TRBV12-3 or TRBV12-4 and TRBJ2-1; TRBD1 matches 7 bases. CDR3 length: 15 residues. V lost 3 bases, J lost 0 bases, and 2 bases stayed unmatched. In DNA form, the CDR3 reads TGTGCCAGCAGTTTCCGGGACAGCTCCTACAATGAGCAGTTCTTC. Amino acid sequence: CASSFRDSSYNEQFF.

The DNA of the CDR3 is TGTGCCAGCAGCTTAGGTCAGCGGAGGACAGATACGCAGTATTTT. This gives the protein CASSLGQRRTDTQYF. The chain carries TRBV11-2 and TRBJ2-3, with a tentative D call TRBD2 (5 bases). Germline assignment: CDR1 SGHAT and CDR2 FQNNGV. CDR3 length: 15 amino acids. Trimming cost V 1 base and J 3 bases, with 11 bases left between them.

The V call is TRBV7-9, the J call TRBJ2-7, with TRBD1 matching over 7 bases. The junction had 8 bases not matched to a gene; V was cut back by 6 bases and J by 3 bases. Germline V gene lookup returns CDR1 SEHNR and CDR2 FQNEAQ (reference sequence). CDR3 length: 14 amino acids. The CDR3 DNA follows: TGTGCCAGCAGACCATCGGACAGGTTCTACGAGCAGTACTTC. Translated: CASRPSDRFYEQYF.

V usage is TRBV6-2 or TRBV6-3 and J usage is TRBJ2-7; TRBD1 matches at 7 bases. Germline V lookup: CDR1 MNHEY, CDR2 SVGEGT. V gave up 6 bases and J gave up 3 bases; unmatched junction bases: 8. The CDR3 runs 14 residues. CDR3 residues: CASRDPGQFYEQYF. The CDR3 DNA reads TGTGCCAGCAGAGACCCGGGACAGTTCTACGAGCAGTACTTC.

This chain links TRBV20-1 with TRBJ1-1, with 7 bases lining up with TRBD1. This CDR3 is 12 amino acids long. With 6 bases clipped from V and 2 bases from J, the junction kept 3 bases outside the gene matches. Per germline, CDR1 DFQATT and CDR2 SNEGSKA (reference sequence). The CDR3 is CSAGTVNTEAFF. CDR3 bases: TGCAGTGCCGGGACAGTTAACACTGAAGCTTTCTTT.

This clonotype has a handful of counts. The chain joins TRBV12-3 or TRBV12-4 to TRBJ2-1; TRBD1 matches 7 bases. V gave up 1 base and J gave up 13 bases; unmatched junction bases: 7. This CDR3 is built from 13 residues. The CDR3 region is CASSLGTGEEQFF. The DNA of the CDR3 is TGTGCCAGCAGTTTAGGGACAGGTGAGGAACAGTTCTTC.

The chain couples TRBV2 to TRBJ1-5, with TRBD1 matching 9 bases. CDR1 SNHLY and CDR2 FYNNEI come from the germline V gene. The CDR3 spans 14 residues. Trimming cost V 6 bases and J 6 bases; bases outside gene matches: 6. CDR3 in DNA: TGTGCCAGCAGGACCGGGACAGGGTCTCAGCCCCAGCATTTT. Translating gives CASRTGTGSQPQHF.

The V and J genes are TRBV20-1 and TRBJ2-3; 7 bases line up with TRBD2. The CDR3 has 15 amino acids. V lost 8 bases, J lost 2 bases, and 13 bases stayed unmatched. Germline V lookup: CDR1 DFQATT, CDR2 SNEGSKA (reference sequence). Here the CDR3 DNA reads TGCAGTACCAGAAAGCGGGGAGGGCCCACAGATACGCAGTATTTT. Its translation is CSTRKRGGPTDTQYF.

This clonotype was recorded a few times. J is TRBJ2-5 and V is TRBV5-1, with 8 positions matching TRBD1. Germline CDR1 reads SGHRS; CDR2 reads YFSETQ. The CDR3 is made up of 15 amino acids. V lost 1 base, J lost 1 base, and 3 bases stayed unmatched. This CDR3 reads CASSLSGTGQETQYF. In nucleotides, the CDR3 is TGCGCCAGCAGCTTGAGTGGGACAGGCCAAGAGACCCAGTACTTC.